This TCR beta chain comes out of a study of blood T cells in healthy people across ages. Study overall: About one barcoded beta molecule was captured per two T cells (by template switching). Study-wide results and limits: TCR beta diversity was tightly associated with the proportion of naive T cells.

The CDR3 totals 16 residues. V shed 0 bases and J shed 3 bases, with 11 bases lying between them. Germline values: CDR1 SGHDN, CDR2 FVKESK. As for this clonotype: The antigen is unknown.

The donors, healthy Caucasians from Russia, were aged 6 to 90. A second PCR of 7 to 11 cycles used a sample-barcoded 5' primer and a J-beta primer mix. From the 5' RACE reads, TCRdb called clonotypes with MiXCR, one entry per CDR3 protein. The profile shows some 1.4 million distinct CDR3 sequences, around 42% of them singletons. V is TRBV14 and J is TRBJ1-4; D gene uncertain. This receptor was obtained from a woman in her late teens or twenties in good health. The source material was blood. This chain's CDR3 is CASSQEDPAANEKLFF. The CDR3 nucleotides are TGTGCCAGCAGCCAAGAAGATCCGGCGGCTAATGAAAAACTGTTTTTT.